Shown below are 14 T cell receptor beta chains from a single sample sequenced in a study of early T cells in non-severe SARS-CoV-2 infection. TCRdb recomputed calls from the 5' RACE reads with MiXCR, one row per CDR3 protein. Among approximately 77,000 distinct CDR3 sequences listed, 5% were seen once. The sample here was whole blood, taken at baseline. The receptors here all came from an adult who was a healthcare worker with PCR-confirmed SARS-CoV-2 infection or an uninfected control (not recorded which).

V and J are TRBV5-4 and TRBJ1-2, with 7 bases that match TRBD1. This CDR3 spans 14 amino acids. The junction had 5 bases not matched to a gene; V was cut back by 1 base and J by 5 bases. The germline gives CDR1 SGHNT, CDR2 YYREEE (reference sequence). As DNA, the CDR3 is TGTGCCAGCAGCTTGTCGGGACAGCCTTATGGCTACACCTTC. As protein: CASSLSGQPYGYTF.

This clonotype was recorded many times. The chain couples TRBV28 to TRBJ2-1; 11 bases fit TRBD2. The germline V gene has CDR1 MDHEN and CDR2 SYDVKM. The V gene end was trimmed by 3 bases and the J gene end by 7 bases; junction bases not matched to a gene: 11. This CDR3 has 17 residues. Written as DNA, the CDR3 is TGTGCCAGCAGTTTGTCTAGCGGGAGGCGGGTCGTAAATGAGCAGTTCTTC. Translated, it gives CASSLSSGRRVVNEQFF.

The sample holds many counts of this clonotype. At one of its ends the junction is not consistent with the germline gene, which may arise from a read error. This chain connects TRBV5-8 to TRBJ1-1; unclear D gene. Germline assignment: CDR1 SGHTS and CDR2 YDEGEE. The CDR3 is 8 amino acids. The CDR3: CAREVAHF. CDR3 in DNA: TGTGCTCGCGAGGTAGCTCACTTT.

This clonotype was picked up many times. The gene calls are TRBV6-2 or TRBV6-3 and TRBJ2-1; D may be TRBD2 (5 bases). V shed 7 bases and J shed 3 bases, with 16 bases lying between them. The CDR3 has 15 amino acids. Looked up from germline, CDR1 is MNHEY and CDR2 is SVGEGT. CDR3 residues: CASIPTNLFYNEQFF. The CDR3 DNA reads TGTGCCAGCATACCGACTAACCTTTTCTACAATGAGCAGTTCTTC.

Ten or more counts support this clonotype. The V and J genes are TRBV5-1 and TRBJ1-1; TRBD1 might be the D (6 bases). CDR3 length: 12 residues. V shed 4 bases and J shed 5 bases, with 9 bases lying between them. Germline V gene data show CDR1 as SGHRS and CDR2 as YFSETQ. The CDR3 sequence: CASSQQGTEAFF. CDR3 nucleotide sequence: TGCGCCAGCAGCCAACAGGGAACTGAAGCTTTCTTT.

The chain recombines TRBV19 with TRBJ2-1; D is unresolved. V was shortened by 1 base and J by 9 bases, with 13 bases between the two germline ends. This CDR3 comprises 14 residues. Germline-derived CDR1 and CDR2 are LNHDA and SQIVND (reference sequence). The CDR3 sequence is CASSIGRARTEQFF. The CDR3 nucleotides read TGTGCCAGTAGTATAGGTCGGGCTAGAACTGAGCAGTTCTTC.

At least ten counts were recorded for this clonotype. The V and J genes are TRBV28 and TRBJ1-1; D ambiguous. V was clipped by 5 bases and J by 7 bases, with 14 bases between them. This CDR3 has 13 amino acids. Germline V CDR1 and CDR2: MDHEN, SYDVKM. The CDR3 nucleotides read TGTGCCAGCAGTCGTACAAGGCCCAATGAAGCTTTCTTT. Residues: CASSRTRPNEAFF.

This clonotype was counted ten times or more. V and J are TRBV15 and TRBJ2-5; weak D call: TRBD2 (6 bases). Germline CDR1 and CDR2: LNHNV and YYDKDF (reference sequence). Trimming shortened V by 1 base and J by 2 bases, and 11 bases separated the two germline ends. This CDR3 is built from 15 residues. As DNA, the CDR3 is TGTGCCACCAGCAGAGGACGCGGGGCTCAAGAGACCCAGTACTTC. Its translation is CATSRGRGAQETQYF. The whole variable domain, remainder taken from reference TRBV15 and TRBJ2-5, is DAMVIQNPRYQVTQFGKPVTLSCSQTLNHNVMYWYQQKSSQAPKLLFHYYDKDFNNEADTPDNFQSRRPNTSFCFLDIRSPGLGDTAMYLCATSRGRGAQETQYFGPGTRLLVL.

This clonotype was seen repeatedly, ten times or more. The V call is TRBV5-1, the J call TRBJ1-2; a possible D gene is TRBD1 (5 bases). The CDR3 covers 16 residues. The V gene lost 0 bases and the J gene lost 6 bases, with 18 bases spanning the gap. The germline CDR1 and CDR2 sequences are SGHRS and YFSETQ. The CDR3 reads CASSLGGGAGKDGYTF. The CDR3 DNA reads as TGCGCCAGCAGCTTGGGCGGTGGGGCAGGGAAGGATGGCTACACCTTC.

This clonotype was picked up many times. CDR3 DNA: TGTGCCGCGGGATATAGGCTAGAGCAGTTCTTC. Protein: CAAGYRLEQFF. This chain joins TRBV6-5 and TRBJ2-1, with D perhaps TRBD2 (6 bases). Per the germline V gene, CDR1 is MNHEY and CDR2 is SVGAGI. The CDR3 spans 11 residues. Trimming took off 11 bases at V and 10 bases at J, with 15 bases between the two ends.

In its sample, this clonotype was seen many times. The V and J genes are TRBV19 and TRBJ2-1; 9 nucleotides align to TRBD2. Germline V lookup: CDR1 LNHDA, CDR2 SQIVND (reference sequence). The CDR3 runs 15 residues. Trimming removed 5 bases from V and 7 bases from J; junction bases left unmatched: 9. The CDR3 DNA reads as TGTGCCAGTAGTCTTGCGGGAGGGTGGAAAAATGAGCAGTTCTTC. Translation: CASSLAGGWKNEQFF.

This clonotype was counted ten times or more. J is TRBJ2-1 and V is TRBV7-8; TRBD2 is a possible D gene (6 bases). This CDR3 is built from 13 residues. Trimming cost V 4 bases and J 9 bases, with 13 bases left between them. Germline V CDR1 and CDR2: SGHVS, FQNEAQ. CDR3 sequence (DNA): TGTGCCAGCAGCTGGGGGGTGACGGGTGAGCAGTTCTTC. Protein sequence: CASSWGVTGEQFF.

Ten or more counts support this clonotype. This chain's CDR3 is CSAGPAGGTDTQYF. Here the CDR3 DNA reads TGCAGTGCCGGCCCGGCAGGGGGCACAGATACGCAGTATTTT. The chain couples TRBV20-1 to TRBJ2-3; TRBD1 might be the D (6 bases). The germline V and J ends were trimmed by 6 bases and 1 base, with 14 bases remaining between them. The germline CDR1 and CDR2 sequences are DFQATT and SNEGSKA (reference sequence). This CDR3 is built from 14 residues.

V usage is TRBV7-2 and J usage is TRBJ2-1, with D perhaps TRBD2 (5 bases). The CDR3 contains 15 residues. V was clipped by 2 bases and J by 0 bases, with 8 bases between them. Germline V lookup: CDR1 SGHTA, CDR2 FQGNSA. The CDR3 sequence: CASSLSGNSYNEQFF. The CDR3 DNA reads as TGTGCCAGCAGCTTAAGCGGAAACTCCTACAATGAGCAGTTCTTC.